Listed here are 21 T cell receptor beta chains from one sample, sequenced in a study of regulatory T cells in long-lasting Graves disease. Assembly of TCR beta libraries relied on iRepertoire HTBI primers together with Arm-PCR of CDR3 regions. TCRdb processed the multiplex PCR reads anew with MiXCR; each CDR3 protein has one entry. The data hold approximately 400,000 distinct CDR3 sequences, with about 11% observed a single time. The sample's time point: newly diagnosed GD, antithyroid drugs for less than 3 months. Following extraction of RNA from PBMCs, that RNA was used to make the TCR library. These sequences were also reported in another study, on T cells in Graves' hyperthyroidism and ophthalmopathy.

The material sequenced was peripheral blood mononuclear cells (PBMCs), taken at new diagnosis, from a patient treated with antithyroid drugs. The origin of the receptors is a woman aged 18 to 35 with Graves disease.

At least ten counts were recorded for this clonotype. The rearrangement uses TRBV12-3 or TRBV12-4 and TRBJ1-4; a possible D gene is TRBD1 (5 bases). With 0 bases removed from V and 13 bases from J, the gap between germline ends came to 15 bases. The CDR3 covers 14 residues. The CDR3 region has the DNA TGTGCCAGCAGTTTAGCCGGGCGAAGGGACGGACTGTTTTTT. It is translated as CASSLAGRRDGLFF.

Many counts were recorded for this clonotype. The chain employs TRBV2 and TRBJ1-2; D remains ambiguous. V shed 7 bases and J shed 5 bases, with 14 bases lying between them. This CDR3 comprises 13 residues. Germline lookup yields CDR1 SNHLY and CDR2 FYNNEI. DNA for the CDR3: TGTGCCAGCACGGGCAGGTCCCTTTATGGCTACACCTTC. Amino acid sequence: CASTGRSLYGYTF.

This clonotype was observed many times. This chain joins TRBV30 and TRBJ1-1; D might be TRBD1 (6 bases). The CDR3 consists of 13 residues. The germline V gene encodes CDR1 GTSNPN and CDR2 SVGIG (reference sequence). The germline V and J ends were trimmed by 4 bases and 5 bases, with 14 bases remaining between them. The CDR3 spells CAWTRGSGTEAFF. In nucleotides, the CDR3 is TGTGCCTGGACCAGGGGCTCAGGGACTGAAGCTTTCTTT.

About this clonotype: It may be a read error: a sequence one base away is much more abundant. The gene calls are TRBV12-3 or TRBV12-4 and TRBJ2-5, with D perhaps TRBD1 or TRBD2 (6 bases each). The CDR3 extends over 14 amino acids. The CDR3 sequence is CAGSLSGAWETQYF. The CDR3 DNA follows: TGTGCCGGCAGTTTATCGGGGGCATGGGAGACCCAGTACTTC.

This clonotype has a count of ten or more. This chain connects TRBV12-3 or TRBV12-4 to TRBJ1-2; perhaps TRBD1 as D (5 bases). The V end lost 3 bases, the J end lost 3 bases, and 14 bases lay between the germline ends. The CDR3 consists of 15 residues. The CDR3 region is CASSFRQRFHYGYTF. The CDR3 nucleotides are TGTGCCAGCAGTTTTCGACAGCGGTTTCACTATGGCTACACCTTC.

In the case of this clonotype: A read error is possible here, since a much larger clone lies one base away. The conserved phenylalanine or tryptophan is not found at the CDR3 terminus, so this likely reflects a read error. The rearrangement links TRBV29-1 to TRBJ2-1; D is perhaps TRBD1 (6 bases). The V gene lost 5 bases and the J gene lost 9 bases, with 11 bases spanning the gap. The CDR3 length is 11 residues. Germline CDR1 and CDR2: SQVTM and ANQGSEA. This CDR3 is CSVPTGSEQFL. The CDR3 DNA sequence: TGCAGCGTTCCTACAGGGTCTGAGCAGTTCCTC.

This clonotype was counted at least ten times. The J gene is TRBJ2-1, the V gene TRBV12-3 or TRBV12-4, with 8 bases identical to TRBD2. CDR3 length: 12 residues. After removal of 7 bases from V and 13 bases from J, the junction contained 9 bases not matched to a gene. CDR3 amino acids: CASTTLGRVQFF. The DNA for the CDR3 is TGTGCCAGCACTACACTCGGGAGGGTCCAGTTCTTC.

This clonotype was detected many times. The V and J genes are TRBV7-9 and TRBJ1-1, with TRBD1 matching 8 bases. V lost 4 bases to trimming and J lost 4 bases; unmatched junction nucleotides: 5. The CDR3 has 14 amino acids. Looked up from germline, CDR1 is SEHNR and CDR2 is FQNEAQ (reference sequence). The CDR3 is CASSSDRVGTEAFF. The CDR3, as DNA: TGTGCCAGCAGCTCGGACAGGGTGGGCACTGAAGCTTTCTTT.

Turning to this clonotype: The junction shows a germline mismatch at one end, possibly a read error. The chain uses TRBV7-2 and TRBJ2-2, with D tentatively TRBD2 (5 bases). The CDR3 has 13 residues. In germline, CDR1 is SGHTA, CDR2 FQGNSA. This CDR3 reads CASSLAVTGELLF. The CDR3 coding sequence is TGTGCCAGCAGCTTAGCGGTCACCGGGGAGCTGCTTTTT.

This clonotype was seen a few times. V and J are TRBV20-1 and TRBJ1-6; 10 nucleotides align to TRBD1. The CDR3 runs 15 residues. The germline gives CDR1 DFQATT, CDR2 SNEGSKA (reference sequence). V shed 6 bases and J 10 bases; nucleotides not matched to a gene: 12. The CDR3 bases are TGCAGTGCCCCTGGGGGGGGACAGGGGCACTCACCCCTCCACTTT. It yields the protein CSAPGGGQGHSPLHF.

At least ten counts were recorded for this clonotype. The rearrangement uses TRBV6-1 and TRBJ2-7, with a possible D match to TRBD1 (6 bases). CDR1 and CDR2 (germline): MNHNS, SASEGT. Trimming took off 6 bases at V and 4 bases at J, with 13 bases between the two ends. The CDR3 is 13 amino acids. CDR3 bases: TGTGCCAGCAGCCTGGACAGATTATACGAGCAGTACTTC. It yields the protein CASSLDRLYEQYF.

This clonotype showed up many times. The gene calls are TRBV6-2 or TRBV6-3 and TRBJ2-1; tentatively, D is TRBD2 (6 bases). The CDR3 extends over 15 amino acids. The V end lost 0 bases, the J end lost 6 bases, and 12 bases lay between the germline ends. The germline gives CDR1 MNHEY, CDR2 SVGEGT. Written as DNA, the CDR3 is TGTGCCAGCAGTTACTCGGGCCGGAGGGGCAATGAGCAGTTCTTC. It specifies CASSYSGRRGNEQFF.

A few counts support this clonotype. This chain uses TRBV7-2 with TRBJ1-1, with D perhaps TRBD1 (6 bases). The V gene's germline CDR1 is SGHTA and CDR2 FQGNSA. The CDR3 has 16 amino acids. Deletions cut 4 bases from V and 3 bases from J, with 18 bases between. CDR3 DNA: TGTGCCAGCAGCTCAAACTCCGGGGGCGAGGACACTGAAGCTTTCTTT. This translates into CASSSNSGGEDTEAFF. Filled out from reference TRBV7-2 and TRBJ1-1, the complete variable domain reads GAGVSQSPSNKVTEKGKDVELRCDPISGHTALYWYRQSLGQGLEFLIYFQGNSAPDKSGLPSDRFSAERTGGSVSTLTIQRTQQEDSAVYLCASSSNSGGEDTEAFFGQGTRLTVV.

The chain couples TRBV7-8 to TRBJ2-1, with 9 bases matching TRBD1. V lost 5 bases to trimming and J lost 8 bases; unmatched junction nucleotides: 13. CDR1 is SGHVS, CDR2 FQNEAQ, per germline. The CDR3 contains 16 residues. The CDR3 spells CASSPGSGQGFHEQFF. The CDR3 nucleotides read TGTGCCAGCAGCCCCGGGTCGGGACAGGGATTCCATGAGCAGTTCTTC. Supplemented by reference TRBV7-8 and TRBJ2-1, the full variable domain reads GAGVSQSPRYKVAKRGQDVALRCDPISGHVSLFWYQQALGQGPEFLTYFQNEAQLDKSGLPSDRFFAERPEGSVSTLKIQRTQQEDSAVYLCASSPGSGQGFHEQFFGPGTRLTVL.

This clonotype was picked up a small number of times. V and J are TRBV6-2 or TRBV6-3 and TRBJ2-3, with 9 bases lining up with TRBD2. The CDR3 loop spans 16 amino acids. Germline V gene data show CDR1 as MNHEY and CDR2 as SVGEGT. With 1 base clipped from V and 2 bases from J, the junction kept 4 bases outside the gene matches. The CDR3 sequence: CASSYLGGGATDTQYF. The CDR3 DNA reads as TGTGCCAGCAGTTACTTAGGCGGGGGGGCCACAGATACGCAGTATTTT.

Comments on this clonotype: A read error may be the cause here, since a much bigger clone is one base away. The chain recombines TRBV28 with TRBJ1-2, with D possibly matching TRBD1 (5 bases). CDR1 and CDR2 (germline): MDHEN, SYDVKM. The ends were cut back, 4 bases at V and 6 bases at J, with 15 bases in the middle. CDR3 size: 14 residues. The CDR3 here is CASSSRAGSHGYTF. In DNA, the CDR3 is TGTGCCAGCAGTTCCCGGGCAGGGAGTCATGGCTACACCTTC.

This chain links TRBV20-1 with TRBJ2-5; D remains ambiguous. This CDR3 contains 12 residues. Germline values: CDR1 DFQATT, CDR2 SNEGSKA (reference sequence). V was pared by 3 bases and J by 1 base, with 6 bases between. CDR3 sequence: CSASSFQETQYF. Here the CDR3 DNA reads TGCAGTGCTAGCAGCTTCCAAGAGACCCAGTACTTC.

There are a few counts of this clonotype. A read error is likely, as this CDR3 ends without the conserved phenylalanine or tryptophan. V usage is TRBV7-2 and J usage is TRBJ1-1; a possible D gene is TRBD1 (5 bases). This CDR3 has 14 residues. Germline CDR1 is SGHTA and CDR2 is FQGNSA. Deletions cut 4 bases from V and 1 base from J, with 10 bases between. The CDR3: CASSSGTGNTEAFS. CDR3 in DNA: TGTGCCAGCAGCTCCGGGACGGGGAACACTGAAGCTTTCTCT.

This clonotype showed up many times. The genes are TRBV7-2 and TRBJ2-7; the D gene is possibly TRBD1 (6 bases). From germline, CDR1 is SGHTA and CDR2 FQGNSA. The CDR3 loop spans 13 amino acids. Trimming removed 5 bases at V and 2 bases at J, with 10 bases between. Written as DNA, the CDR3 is TGTGCCAGCAGCACTCGGACAGCCTACGAGCAGTACTTC. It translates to CASSTRTAYEQYF. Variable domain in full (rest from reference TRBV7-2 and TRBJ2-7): GAGVSQSPSNKVTEKGKDVELRCDPISGHTALYWYRQSLGQGLEFLIYFQGNSAPDKSGLPSDRFSAERTGGSVSTLTIQRTQQEDSAVYLCASSTRTAYEQYFGPGTRLTVT.

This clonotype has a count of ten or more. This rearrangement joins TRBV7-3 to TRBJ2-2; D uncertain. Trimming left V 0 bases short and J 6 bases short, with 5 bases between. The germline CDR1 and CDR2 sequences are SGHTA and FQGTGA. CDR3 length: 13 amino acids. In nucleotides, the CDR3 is TGTGCCAGCAGCTTAACTCTTCCCGGGGAGCTGTTTTTT. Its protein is CASSLTLPGELFF.

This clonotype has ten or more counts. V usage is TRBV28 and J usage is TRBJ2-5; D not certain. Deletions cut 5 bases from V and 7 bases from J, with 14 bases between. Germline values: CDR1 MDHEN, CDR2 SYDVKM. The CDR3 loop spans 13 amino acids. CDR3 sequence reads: CASSPRIKGTQYF. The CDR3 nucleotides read TGTGCCAGCAGTCCAAGGATTAAAGGGACCCAGTACTTC.